This T cell receptor (beta chain) comes out of a study of identifying expanded T cells in peripheral blood. Study-wide results and limits: Clone count variance between approximately two-week samples rose with total template count. About 1.2 clones differed between technical replicates, versus around 15 and 19 over time.

No infections or other immune events were documented during collection. Details on this clone: Its matching antigen is unknown.

Clones were sequenced by immunoSEQ multiplex PCR, and TCRdb holds only the in-frame ones, with some missing. Of about 130,000 clones in the sample, roughly 90% are singletons; the top ten hold less than 10%. Germline-derived CDR1 and CDR2 are SGHDN and FVKESK. This CDR3 contains 14 residues. The V gene lost 0 bases and the J gene lost 6 bases, with 10 bases spanning the gap. This chain links TRBV14 with TRBJ2-3, with D maybe TRBD2 (5 bases). Sequenced input: blood. The sequence derives from a person aged 18 to 75 in good health. The CDR3 loop is CASSQDSGSDTQYF. The DNA for the CDR3 is TGTGCCAGCAGCCAAGATTCGGGGAGCGATACGCAGTATTTT. Full variable domain (remainder filled in from reference TRBV14 and TRBJ2-3): EAGVTQFPSHSVIEKGQTVTLRCDPISGHDNLYWYRRVMGKEIKFLLHFVKESKQDESGMPNNRFLAERTGGTYSTLKVQPAELEDSGVYFCASSQDSGSDTQYFGPGTRLTVL.